The subject of this entry is one T cell receptor (beta chain). This clone occurred a few times. The antigen this receptor binds is unknown. No much larger clone is present one base from it, and per-base qualities are unavailable. CDR1 SGHNT and CDR2 YYREEE are derived from the germline V gene (reference sequence). Counted from cysteine to phenylalanine, this CDR3 has 16 amino acids. Solely the CDR3 DNA is kept, with 48 bases framed from the first base. Clipping removes 4 bases from V and 2 bases from J, with 8 as the unmatched junction base count. This sample is drawn from a study of control samples from healthy donors and cancer patients (dated by TCRdb to 2019 to 2021). Libraries were built with the immunoSEQ multiplex PCR assay. The source is immuneACCESS, and TCRdb retained only in-frame sequences with V and J called. Part of the clones is not carried over; for the studies checked, unresolved V genes explain less than half of this, and the remainder is unexplained. This sample lists around 170,000 clones; 70% to 90% were detected once. Of the sample, nearly 5% is held by the ten largest clones.

The sample comprised blood. The clonotype originates from a woman aged 25-40 years in good health. This sequence uses TRBV5-4 and TRBJ2-3; TRBD2 aligns with 9 central bases. The CDR3 region has the sequence CASSPGLAEFTDTQYF. Read as DNA, the sequence is TGTGCCAGCAGCCCGGGACTAGCAGAGTTCACAGATACGCAGTATTTT.